This T cell receptor beta chain was recorded in a study of shared clonotypes between healthy human individuals. At the level of the study: CD4 naive cells filled three plates per donor, CD4 memory three, CD8 naive two and CD8 memory one.

The repertoire was sequenced with immunoSEQ multiplex PCR; TCRdb's copy has only in-frame clones and lacks some. Of fewer than 2.5 million clones detected, over 85% appear once; the ten largest clones hold 0.36%. Trimming removed 3 bases from V and 8 bases from J; junction bases left unmatched: 8. Germline assignment: CDR1 SNHLY and CDR2 FYNNEI. This CDR3 has 14 amino acids. A single count supports this clone. The clonotype was recovered from a man younger than 35 in good health. Some clones in this sample may be carry-over from other donors' samples. The sequenced sample was naive CD4+ T cells from PBMCs. The subset: CD45RA+ positively selected. This chain connects TRBV2 to TRBJ2-3, with 7 bases fitting TRBD1. This CDR3 is CASSDEGAGGTQYF. Here the CDR3 DNA reads TGTGCCAGCAGTGATGAGGGGGCGGGCGGTACGCAGTATTTT.